These 5 T cell receptor beta chains were sequenced from one sample in a study of blood T cell repertoires in COVID-19 (dated by TCRdb to between 2020 and 2021). The library relied on the immunoSEQ multiplex PCR assay. The table was pulled from immuneACCESS by TCRdb, which kept in-frame rearrangements only. Such tables lose some clones; where checked, under half of the loss comes from unresolved V genes, and the rest has no known cause. This sample is represented by 270,000 or so clones; about nine tenths of them were singletons. Clones ranked in the top ten supply 11% of the sample. The sample comprised peripheral blood. The source of these receptors is a woman under 40 with COVID-19, enrolled during active disease.

The V gene is TRBV12-5, the J gene TRBJ2-7; 8 bases line up with TRBD2. CDR1 and CDR2 from the germline V gene are LGHNT and FRNRAP. The CDR3 runs to 16 residues. The trim removed 6 bases at V and 0 bases at J, leaving 10 bases unmatched. The CDR3 reads CASGLTSGRPSYEQYF. For the CDR3, the DNA is TGTGCTAGTGGCCTTACAAGCGGGAGACCCTCCTACGAGCAGTACTTC. The complete variable domain, with remaining parts taken from reference TRBV12-5 and TRBJ2-7, reads DARVTQTPRHKVTEMGQEVTMRCQPILGHNTVFWYRQTMMQGLELLAYFRNRAPLDDSGMPKDRFSAEMPDATLATLKIQPSEPRDSAVYFCASGLTSGRPSYEQYFGPGTRLTVT.

The V and J genes are TRBV2 and TRBJ1-6; perhaps TRBD1 as D (5 bases). Germline CDR1 SNHLY, CDR2 FYNNEI. Trimming took off 7 bases at V and 8 bases at J, with 12 bases between the two ends. The CDR3 is made up of 13 amino acids. The CDR3 nucleotides read TGTGCCAGCAATCGGGGGTCGGATTCACCCCTCCACTTT. Translated: CASNRGSDSPLHF.

J is TRBJ1-2 and V is TRBV25-1; D is unresolved. CDR1 and CDR2 (germline): MGHDK, SYGVNS. The CDR3 sequence is 12 residues long. Trimming took 1 base from V and 7 from J, leaving 7 bases between them. The CDR3 protein is CASSEWASGYTF. CDR3 coding DNA: TGTGCCAGCAGTGAATGGGCATCTGGCTACACCTTC.

The genes are TRBV13 and TRBJ1-2; 9 positions match TRBD1. The CDR3 is made up of 14 amino acids. Germline lookup yields CDR1 PRHDT and CDR2 FYEKMQ (reference sequence). J lost 4 bases, V lost 5 bases, and 5 bases had no gene match. The CDR3 nucleotides read TGTGCCAGCAGCCCTAGGACAGGGGCCTATGGCTACACCTTC. It codes for CASSPRTGAYGYTF.

The chain recombines TRBV10-3 with TRBJ1-6, with no clear D. The CDR3 loop spans 13 amino acids. Germline V gives CDR1 ENHRY, CDR2 SYGVKD. V gave up 3 bases and J gave up 10 bases, with 10 bases separating them. The CDR3 DNA reads TGTGCCATCAGTGATGCGGGCAACTCACCCCTCCACTTT. Residues: CAISDAGNSPLHF.